This T cell receptor beta chain was retrieved from a study of T cell responses to AZD1222 COVID-19 vaccine. Pooling of second doses given at about 4 or about 12 weeks was done. Clones were read by immunoSEQ multiplex PCR, and TCRdb kept only the in-frame ones, dropping some. In the table there are roughly 150,000 clones, 85% to 90% of which are singletons. Of note for this clone: Its antigen is currently unknown.

Broader study findings: The reported proportion of spike-specific TCRs targeting unmutated variant regions was nearly half. Clonal diversity was possibly underestimated, and white British individuals and females predominated among donors.

This receptor was taken from an adult who received the AZD1222 COVID-19 vaccine. The specimen comprised peripheral blood, sampled 28 days after the second AZD1222 dose.

The CDR3 loop reads CASSKTGGSNQPQHF. In DNA, the CDR3 is TGTGCCAGCAGCAAAACAGGAGGGAGCAATCAGCCCCAGCATTTT. The chain carries TRBV7-8 and TRBJ1-5; possibly TRBD1 for D (5 bases). CDR1 is SGHVS, CDR2 FQNEAQ, per germline. This CDR3 comprises 15 residues. V was shortened by 5 bases and J by 1 base, with 12 bases between the two germline ends.